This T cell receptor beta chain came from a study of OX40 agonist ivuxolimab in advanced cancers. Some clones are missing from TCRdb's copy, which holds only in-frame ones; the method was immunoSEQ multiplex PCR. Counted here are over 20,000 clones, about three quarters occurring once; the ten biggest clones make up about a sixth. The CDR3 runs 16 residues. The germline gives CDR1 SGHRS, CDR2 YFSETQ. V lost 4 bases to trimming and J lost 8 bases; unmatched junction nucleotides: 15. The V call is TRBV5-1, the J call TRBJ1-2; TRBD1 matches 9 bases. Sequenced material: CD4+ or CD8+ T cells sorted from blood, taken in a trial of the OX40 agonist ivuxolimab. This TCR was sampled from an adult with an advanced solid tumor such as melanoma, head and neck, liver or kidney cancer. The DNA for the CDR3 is TGCGCCAGCAGCAGTTCACCGGGACAGGGAATTTTCGGCTACACCTTC. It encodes CASSSSPGQGIFGYTF.